The 20 T cell receptor beta chains given below trace back to one sample, sequenced in a study of blood T cells in healthy people across ages. Combining a sample-barcoded 5' primer with a J-beta primer mix, a second PCR ran for roughly 6 to 11 cycles. TCRdb reprocessed the 5' RACE reads with MiXCR, giving one entry per CDR3 protein. Among about 780,000 distinct CDR3 sequences, about 42% were seen once, and the ten largest hold 15% to 20%. The material sequenced was blood. The receptors originated from a man aged 80 or over in good health.

This clonotype showed up just a few times. It may be a read error: a sequence one base away is much more abundant. The gene calls are TRBV18 and TRBJ2-5; D may match TRBD1 or TRBD2 (5 bases each). Germline assignment: CDR1 KGHSH and CDR2 LQKENI. CDR3 size: 11 residues. The V end was cut by 6 bases, the J end by 7 bases, with 9 bases between. The CDR3 protein is CASSGEGTQYF. The CDR3 DNA follows: TGTGCCAGCTCGGGGGAAGGGACCCAGTACTTC.

This clonotype was found a few times. The chain recombines TRBV4-3 with TRBJ2-1; 9 bases match TRBD2. The CDR3 totals 17 residues. The germline CDR1 and CDR2 sequences are LGHNA and YSLEER. J was trimmed by 6 bases and V by 0 bases; bases with no gene match: 9. CDR3 DNA sequence: TGCGCCAGCAGCCAAGAAAGTGGCGGGGGGGGCGGCAATGAGCAGTTCTTC. This encodes CASSQESGGGGGNEQFF.

Concerning this clonotype itself: A read error may produce the germline difference seen at one junction end. The genes are TRBV6-5 and TRBJ2-4; maybe TRBD1 (6 bases). Germline loops: CDR1 MNHEY, CDR2 SVGAGI. The CDR3 has 15 residues. CDR3 DNA sequence: TGTACCAGCAGTACAGGACAGTCGGCCAAAAACATTCAGTACTTC. It encodes CTSSTGQSAKNIQYF.

To note about this clonotype: This clone may be a read error of a much larger clone one base away. The chain is built from TRBV4-1 and TRBJ2-7, with unresolved D. Between the trimmed V and J ends, which lost 0 bases and 7 bases, there was a span of 19 bases. Germline CDR1 MGHRA, CDR2 YSYEKL. The CDR3 loop spans 16 amino acids. CDR3 protein: CASSQDNAYGKEEQYF. The CDR3 DNA reads TGCGCCAGCAGCCAAGATAATGCATACGGAAAGGAGGAGCAGTACTTC.

The rearrangement joins TRBV4-3 to TRBJ2-3; D is possibly TRBD2 (6 bases). Trimming shortened V by 2 bases and J by 4 bases, and 16 bases separated the two germline ends. The CDR3 is 16 amino acids. The germline CDR1 and CDR2 sequences are LGHNA and YSLEER. CDR3 sequence reads: CASSQISGGSADTQYF. DNA for the CDR3: TGCGCCAGCAGCCAAATTAGCGGCGGTAGCGCAGATACGCAGTATTTT.

This clonotype was observed many times. CDR3 in amino acids: CSFLGTGVYNEQFF. The DNA of the CDR3 is TGCAGCTTTTTGGGGACAGGGGTGTACAATGAGCAGTTCTTC. The chain has TRBV29-1 and TRBJ2-1; 10 bases fit TRBD1. V dropped 8 bases and J dropped 4; count of bases not matched to a gene: 8. The germline gives CDR1 SQVTM, CDR2 ANQGSEA. CDR3 length equals 14 residues.

This chain links TRBV12-3 or TRBV12-4 with TRBJ2-7; D is possibly TRBD2 (5 bases). The V gene lost 6 bases and the J gene lost 3 bases, with 18 bases spanning the gap. This CDR3 spans 15 amino acids. The CDR3 loop reads CASSIPTVEGYEQYF. DNA for the CDR3: TGTGCCAGCAGCATCCCGACGGTAGAGGGCTACGAGCAGTACTTC.

The V call is TRBV10-3, the J call TRBJ1-4, with D possibly being TRBD1 (5 bases). CDR3 length equals 13 residues. The V end lost 5 bases, the J end lost 4 bases, and 8 bases lay between the germline ends. Germline CDR1 is ENHRY and CDR2 is SYGVKD. CDR3 region: CAISRDGNEKLFF. The CDR3 nucleotides are TGTGCCATCAGTCGGGACGGTAATGAAAAACTGTTTTTT.

The chain joins TRBV2 to TRBJ2-1; possibly TRBD1 for D (5 bases). Germline V gene lookup returns CDR1 SNHLY and CDR2 FYNNEI. This CDR3 spans 17 amino acids. V lost 2 bases, J lost 1 base, and 15 bases lay in between. CDR3 bases: TGTGCCAGCAGTGAACTTATGGGGCTCCTATCCTACAATGAGCAGTTCTTC. Translated: CASSELMGLLSYNEQFF.

The V call is TRBV12-3 or TRBV12-4, the J call TRBJ1-5; D ambiguous. This CDR3 contains 13 residues. V lost 8 bases and J lost 1, with 9 bases in between. The CDR3 loop reads CASAQESNQPQHF. The DNA for the CDR3 is TGTGCCAGCGCCCAAGAGAGCAATCAGCCCCAGCATTTT.

V is TRBV3-1 and J is TRBJ1-1; D might be TRBD1 (5 bases). Per the germline V gene, CDR1 is LGHDT and CDR2 is YNNKEL (reference sequence). This CDR3 contains 17 residues. The V gene lost 5 bases and the J gene lost 2 bases, with 21 bases spanning the gap. CDR3 in DNA: TGTGCCAGCAGCGCCCGGTGGAAGGGGTGGGGAAACACTGAAGCTTTCTTT. Translated, it gives CASSARWKGWGNTEAFF. The full variable domain, completed using reference TRBV3-1 and TRBJ1-1, is DTAVSQTPKYLVTQMGNDKSIKCEQNLGHDTMYWYKQDSKKFLKIMFSYNNKELIINETVPNRFSPKSPDKAHLNLHINSLELGDSAVYFCASSARWKGWGNTEAFFGQGTRLTVV.

The chain carries TRBV29-1 and TRBJ2-7; 13 positions match TRBD2. The CDR3 has 13 amino acids. Germline V gives CDR1 SQVTM, CDR2 ANQGSEA. The J segment lost 3 bases and the V segment lost 6 bases, leaving 2 bases of the junction unmatched. The CDR3: CSVGLAGFYEQYF. In DNA form, the CDR3 reads TGCAGCGTGGGACTAGCGGGATTCTACGAGCAGTACTTC.

This rearrangement joins TRBV28 to TRBJ1-3; D unclear. The germline V and J ends were trimmed by 7 bases and 4 bases, with 8 bases remaining between them. This CDR3 is 12 amino acids long. CDR1 and CDR2 (germline): MDHEN, SYDVKM. The CDR3 sequence is CASKREGNTIYF. In DNA form, the CDR3 reads TGTGCCAGCAAACGGGAAGGAAACACCATATATTTT.

This clonotype was picked up a small number of times. The chain is built from TRBV3-1 and TRBJ2-2; D call uncertain. Trimming stripped 4 bases from V and 4 bases from J, with 10 bases between. The CDR3 extends over 14 amino acids. Germline CDR1 and CDR2: LGHDT and YNNKEL (reference sequence). CDR3 in amino acids: CASSLSALTGELFF. CDR3 nucleotides: TGTGCCAGCAGCCTGAGCGCCCTCACCGGGGAGCTGTTTTTT.

In DNA form, the CDR3 reads TGCGCCAGCAGCTTGGTGGCTAGCGGGACCTACGAGCAGTACTTC. Its protein product is CASSLVASGTYEQYF. The chain combines TRBV5-1 with TRBJ2-7, with 9 bases matching TRBD2. CDR1 is SGHRS, CDR2 YFSETQ, per germline. This CDR3 has 15 residues. J gave up 2 bases and V 0 bases, and 3 bases lay outside the gene matches.

CDR3 nucleotides: TGCAGTGCTAGAGCTCCTTTCCGAGCGGGCAGCACAGATACGCAGTATTTT. This sequence encodes CSARAPFRAGSTDTQYF. V is TRBV20-1 and J is TRBJ2-3, with a possible D match to TRBD2 (6 bases). Germline CDR1 is DFQATT and CDR2 is SNEGSKA (reference sequence). This CDR3 region has 17 residues. V gave up 1 base and J gave up 0 bases, with 17 bases separating them.

The chain employs TRBV20-1 and TRBJ2-1; TRBD2 aligns across 16 bases. TRBJ2-7 explains the end of the DNA better; the J call may be wrong. Looked up from germline, CDR1 is DFQATT and CDR2 is SNEGSKA (reference sequence). This CDR3 contains 18 residues. The CDR3 DNA reads as TGCAGTGCTAAGGGACTAGCGGGAGGGAGAGCCATCTACAATGAGCAGTACTTC. Translating it yields CSAKGLAGGRAIYNEQYF.

The chain joins TRBV6-5 to TRBJ1-4, with 8 bases matching TRBD1. The germline gives CDR1 MNHEY, CDR2 SVGAGI. The length of the CDR3 is 15 residues. V dropped 8 bases and J dropped 1; count of bases not matched to a gene: 6. CDR3 coding DNA: TGTGCCAGCTCTAGACAGGGGAGAACTAATGAAAAACTGTTTTTT. Its protein product is CASSRQGRTNEKLFF.

The chain employs TRBV29-1 and TRBJ2-7; TRBD2 matches 7 bases. The CDR3 totals 11 residues. The germline CDR1 and CDR2 sequences are SQVTM and ANQGSEA. With V trimmed by 7 bases and J by 12 bases, 12 bases remained unmatched. CDR3 in DNA: TGCAGCGCCGGGAGGCGGGAGACCCGGTACTTC. Protein sequence: CSAGRRETRYF.

Worth noting for this clonotype: A read error may produce the germline difference seen at one junction end. The V gene is TRBV5-1, the J gene TRBJ2-3, with D maybe TRBD2 (5 bases). This CDR3 is built from 16 residues. The V gene's germline CDR1 is SGHRS and CDR2 YFSETQ. CDR3 bases: TGCGCCAGCAGCTTGGCTGCGGCGGGCGGCACAGATACGCGGTATTTT. Its translation is CASSLAAAGGTDTRYF.